This TCR beta chain was identified during a study of T cell responses to AZD1222 COVID-19 vaccine. Produced via immunoSEQ multiplex PCR; TCRdb's table is partial and in-frame only. The sample contains 90,000 to 95,000 clones, 70% to 90% of which appear only once. Study-wide results and limits: Among AZD1222 vaccinees, only 5 to 7 were seropositive at baseline. Among the donors, most were white British and more were female, and clonal diversity was possibly underestimated.

Investigators merged groups given second doses at roughly 4 or roughly 12 weeks. V dropped 3 bases and J dropped 1 base, with 6 bases sitting between them. The CDR3 runs 13 residues. Germline CDR1 reads SGHVS; CDR2 reads FQNEAQ. On this clone itself: Its antigen is not known.

The TCR sequence derives from an adult who received the AZD1222 COVID-19 vaccine. This rearrangement joins TRBV7-8 to TRBJ1-1, with D unclear. The source material was peripheral blood, sampled 28 days after the second AZD1222 dose. The CDR3 nucleotides read TGTGCCAGCAGCTTCTACAGGAACACTGAAGCTTTCTTT. Translation gives CASSFYRNTEAFF.